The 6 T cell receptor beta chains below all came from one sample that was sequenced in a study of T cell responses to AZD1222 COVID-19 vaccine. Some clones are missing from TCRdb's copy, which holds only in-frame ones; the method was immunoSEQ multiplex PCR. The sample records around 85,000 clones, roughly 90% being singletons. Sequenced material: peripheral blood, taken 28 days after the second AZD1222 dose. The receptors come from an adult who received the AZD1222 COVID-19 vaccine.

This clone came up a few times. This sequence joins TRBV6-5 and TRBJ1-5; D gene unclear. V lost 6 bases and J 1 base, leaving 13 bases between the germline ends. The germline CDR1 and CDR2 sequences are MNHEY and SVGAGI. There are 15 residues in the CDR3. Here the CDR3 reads CASREYTGSNQPQHF. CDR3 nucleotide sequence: TGTGCCAGCAGGGAGTATACGGGAAGCAATCAGCCCCAGCATTTT.

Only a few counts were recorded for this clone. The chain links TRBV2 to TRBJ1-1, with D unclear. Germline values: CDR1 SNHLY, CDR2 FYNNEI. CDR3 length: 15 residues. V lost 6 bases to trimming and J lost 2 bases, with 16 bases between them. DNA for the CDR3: TGTGCCAGCAGAAGGGCAGTTATACTTAACACTGAAGCTTTCTTT. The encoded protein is CASRRAVILNTEAFF. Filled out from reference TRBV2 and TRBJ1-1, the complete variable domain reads EPEVTQTPSHQVTQMGQEVILRCVPISNHLYFYWYRQILGQKVEFLVSFYNNEISEKSEIFDDQFSVERPDGSNFTLKIRSTKLEDSAMYFCASRRAVILNTEAFFGQGTRLTVV.

CDR3 DNA sequence: TGTGCCAGCAGCTTTAACGGGGTTACCCCCTACGAGCAGTACTTC. It encodes CASSFNGVTPYEQYF. V usage is TRBV5-4 and J usage is TRBJ2-7; D perhaps matches TRBD2 (5 bases). Trimming shortened V by 2 bases and J by 2 bases, and 14 bases separated the two germline ends. Germline V CDR1 and CDR2: SGHNT, YYREEE (reference sequence). The CDR3 is made up of 15 amino acids.

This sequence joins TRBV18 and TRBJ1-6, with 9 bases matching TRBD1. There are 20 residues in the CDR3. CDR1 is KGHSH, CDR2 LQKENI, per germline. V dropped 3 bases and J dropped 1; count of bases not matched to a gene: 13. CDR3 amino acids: CASSPGQGTALVSYNSPLHF. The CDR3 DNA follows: TGTGCCAGCTCACCGGGACAGGGTACAGCTCTAGTGTCCTATAATTCACCCCTCCACTTT.

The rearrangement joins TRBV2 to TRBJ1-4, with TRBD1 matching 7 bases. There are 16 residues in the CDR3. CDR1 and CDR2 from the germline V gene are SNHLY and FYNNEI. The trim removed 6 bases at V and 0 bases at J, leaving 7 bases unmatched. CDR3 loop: CASRAGQSATNEKLFF. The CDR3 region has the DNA TGTGCCAGCAGAGCGGGACAGTCTGCAACTAATGAAAAACTGTTTTTT. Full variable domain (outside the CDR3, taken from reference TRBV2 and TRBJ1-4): EPEVTQTPSHQVTQMGQEVILRCVPISNHLYFYWYRQILGQKVEFLVSFYNNEISEKSEIFDDQFSVERPDGSNFTLKIRSTKLEDSAMYFCASRAGQSATNEKLFFGSGTQLSVL.

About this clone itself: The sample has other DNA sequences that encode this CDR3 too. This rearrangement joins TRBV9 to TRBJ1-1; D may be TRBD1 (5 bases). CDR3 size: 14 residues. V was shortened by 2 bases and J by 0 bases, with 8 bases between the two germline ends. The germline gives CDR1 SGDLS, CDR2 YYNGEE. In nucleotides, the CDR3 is TGTGCCAGCAGCGTTGGGGGGGTGAACACTGAAGCTTTCTTT. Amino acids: CASSVGGVNTEAFF.